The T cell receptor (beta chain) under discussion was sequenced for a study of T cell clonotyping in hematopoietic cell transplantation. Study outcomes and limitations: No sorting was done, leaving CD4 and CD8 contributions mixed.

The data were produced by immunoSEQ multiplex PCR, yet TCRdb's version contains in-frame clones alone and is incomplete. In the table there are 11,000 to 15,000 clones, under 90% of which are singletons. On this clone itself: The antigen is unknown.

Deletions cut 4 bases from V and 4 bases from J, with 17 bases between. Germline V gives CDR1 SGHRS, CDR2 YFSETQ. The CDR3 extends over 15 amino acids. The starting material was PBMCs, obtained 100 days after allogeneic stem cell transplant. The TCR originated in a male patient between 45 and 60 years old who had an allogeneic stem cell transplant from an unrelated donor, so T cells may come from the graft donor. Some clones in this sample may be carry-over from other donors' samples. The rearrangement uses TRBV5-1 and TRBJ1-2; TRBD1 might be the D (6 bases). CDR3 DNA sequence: TGCGCCAGCAGCCCGACGGGAGGGGGGCTCTATGGCTACACCTTC. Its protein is CASSPTGGGLYGYTF.